This is a list of T cell receptor beta chains from one sample in a study of blood T cell repertoires in COVID-19. Assay: immunoSEQ multiplex PCR; the TCRdb copy retains only in-frame clones and omits some. The sample has 140,000 to 150,000 clones, approximately 85% seen once. Sequencing was done on a sample of peripheral blood. These receptors were taken from a man in his 70s with acute or convalescent COVID-19. Both conserved end residues are part of each CDR3. The D gene is left open where the match is weak. Size tells how often a clone was seen (once, few, many) or the class of an expanded clone, and some rows leave it out.

length	D	V	J	size	DNA	CDR3
15	NA	TRBV5-1	TRBJ2-1	NA	TGCGCCAGCAGCTTGGCGAGCGGTTCCTACAATGAGCAGTTCTTC	CASSLASGSYNEQFF
14	TRBD1	TRBV13	TRBJ2-5	NA	TGTGCCAGCAGCCTACAGGGGCCCCCAGAGACCCAGTACTTC	CASSLQGPPETQYF
16	NA	TRBV5-1	TRBJ2-1	NA	TGCGCCAGCCGAAAGACTTCTGCTAGCTCCTACAATGAGCAGTTCTTC	CASRKTSASSYNEQFF
15	TRBD2	TRBV3-1/TRBV3-2	TRBJ2-1	NA	TGTGCCAGCAGCCACCAGCTAGCGGTGTACAATGAGCAGTTCTTC	CASSHQLAVYNEQFF
16	TRBD1	TRBV5-1	TRBJ1-5	once	TGCGCCAGCAGCTTAGCCCCGGGACAGGACAATCAGCCCCAGCATTTT	CASSLAPGQDNQPQHF
14	NA	TRBV5-1	TRBJ2-5	NA	TGCGCCAGCAGCTTGGCTGCGGGGTTTGAGACCCAGTACTTC	CASSLAAGFETQYF
13	NA	TRBV12-3/TRBV12-4	TRBJ1-2	NA	TGTGCCAGCAGTCCCTGGAGGAACTATGGCTACACCTTC	CASSPWRNYGYTF
16	NA	TRBV7-6	TRBJ1-1	once	TGTGCCAGCAGCTTACCGGGTCGATCTTTCGGGACTGAAGCTTTCTTT	CASSLPGRSFGTEAFF
12	NA	TRBV30	TRBJ1-4	NA	TGTGCCTGGAGGTACCCAGGGGAAAAACTGTTTTTT	CAWRYPGEKLFF
14	TRBD1	TRBV3-1/TRBV3-2	TRBJ1-2	once	TGTGCCAGCAGCCGATCAACAGGGGCTTATGGCTACACCTTC	CASSRSTGAYGYTF
11	NA	TRBV30	TRBJ2-1	NA	TGTGCCTGGAGTGGTAGTAATGAGCAGTTCTTC	CAWSGSNEQFF
17	TRBD1	TRBV7-8	TRBJ1-1	NA	TGTGCCAGCAGCCCCCGGACAGGGCGAGACGGGAACACTGAAGCTTTCTTT	CASSPRTGRDGNTEAFF
18	TRBD2	TRBV14	TRBJ2-1	NA	TGTGCCAGCAGCCAGGGACTAGCGGGAGTAGGGGCAAGGAATGAGCAGTTCTTC	CASSQGLAGVGARNEQFF
15	NA	TRBV10-3	TRBJ1-1	few	TGTGCCATCAGTGAGTCAAGTGCAGGGTGGACTGAAGCTTTCTTT	CAISESSAGWTEAFF
14	NA	TRBV19	TRBJ1-1	NA	TGTGCCAGTAGTAACAGGGTTTCGAACACTGAAGCTTTCTTT	CASSNRVSNTEAFF
14	NA	TRBV2	TRBJ1-1	NA	TGTGCCAGCAGTGAACAGGGGACGAACACTGAAGCTTTCTTT	CASSEQGTNTEAFF
16	TRBD2	TRBV6-6	TRBJ2-1	once	TGTGCCAGCAGCAATCCACCCAGCGGGAGAGGGAATGAGCAGTTCTTC	CASSNPPSGRGNEQFF
17	NA	TRBV9	TRBJ2-2	NA	TGTGCCAGCAGCGTAGGAGTAAGGGGATCGAACACCGGGGAGCTGTTTTTT	CASSVGVRGSNTGELFF
21	TRBD2	TRBV5-1	TRBJ2-1	NA	TGCGCCAGCAATTCTCGGCCCATTGAGGGCAGGAGGACTAGCGGGGTCAATGAGCAGTTCTTC	CASNSRPIEGRRTSGVNEQFF
16	TRBD1	TRBV23-1	TRBJ2-7	NA	TGCGCCAGCAGTCAACCCCCAGGGGGCCTTTCCTACGAGCAGTACTTC	CASSQPPGGLSYEQYF
16	TRBD1	TRBV19	TRBJ2-1	NA	TGTGCCAGTAGCCTGAGCCGGGACAGGGGATTCAATGAGCAGTTCTTC	CASSLSRDRGFNEQFF
16	NA	TRBV28	TRBJ1-5	NA	TGTGCCAGCGCCGACCTGGTGGGCTTTCCCAATCAGCCCCAGCATTTT	CASADLVGFPNQPQHF
14	TRBD1	TRBV28	TRBJ2-1	NA	TGTGCCAGCAGTCCCGGGACAGGGGGGCATGAGCAGTTCTTC	CASSPGTGGHEQFF
14	TRBD1	TRBV5-4	TRBJ1-1	NA	TGTGCCAGCAGCTCTGGGACAGAGAACACTGAAGCTTTCTTT	CASSSGTENTEAFF
15	NA	TRBV11-2	TRBJ1-1	NA	TGTGCCAGCAGCTTAGAGGTAGGGAGGAACACTGAAGCTTTCTTT	CASSLEVGRNTEAFF
14	NA	TRBV5-1	TRBJ2-1	once	TGCGCCAGCAGCTTGACAGGGTCCTACAATGAGCAGTTCTTC	CASSLTGSYNEQFF
14	NA	TRBV7-9	TRBJ2-2	NA	TGTGCCAGCAGCTTATCAGGGAACACCGGGGAGCTGTTTTTT	CASSLSGNTGELFF
14	NA	TRBV7-3	TRBJ2-2	NA	TGTGCCAGTCGACGGGGGACAGAGACCGGGGAGCTGTTTTTT	CASRRGTETGELFF
14	TRBD1	TRBV5-1	TRBJ2-1	NA	TGCGCCAGCAGCTCCCAGGGGGCCCGCAATGAGCAGTTCTTC	CASSSQGARNEQFF
13	NA	TRBV25-1	TRBJ2-5	NA	TGTGCCAGCAGTGAATCTGCTAAAGAGACCCAGTACTTC	CASSESAKETQYF
12	NA	TRBV24-1	TRBJ2-2	NA	TGTGCCACCAGCTCAGGGTCCGGGGAGCTGTTTTTT	CATSSGSGELFF
15	TRBD1	TRBV6-5	TRBJ1-5	NA	TGTGCCAGCAGTTACTCGGTACAGGGGAATCAGCCCCAGCATTTT	CASSYSVQGNQPQHF
16	TRBD1	TRBV6-5	TRBJ2-3	NA	TGTGCCAGCAGTTACTCGAAAGGGACAGGGGGAGATACGCAGTATTTT	CASSYSKGTGGDTQYF
14	NA	TRBV6-1	TRBJ1-6	NA	TGTGCCAGCAGTGAGGGCCTGGGTAATTCACCCCTCCACTTT	CASSEGLGNSPLHF
13	TRBD1	TRBV11-1	TRBJ1-2	NA	TGTGCCAGCAGCAAGACAGGGGAATATGGCTACACCTTC	CASSKTGEYGYTF
15	TRBD1	TRBV5-1	TRBJ2-5	NA	TGCGCCACCAGAACCGGGACAGGGGGCGCGAAGACCCAGTACTTC	CATRTGTGGAKTQYF
13	NA	TRBV10-3	TRBJ2-5	NA	TGTGCCATCAGTGAGTTCGAGGAGGAGACCCAGTACTTC	CAISEFEEETQYF
15	NA	TRBV6-5	TRBJ1-5	NA	TGTGCCAGCAGTTATCGGGGGAGTGGCAATCAGCCCCAGCATTTT	CASSYRGSGNQPQHF
14	NA	TRBV5-4	TRBJ1-6	NA	TGTGCCAGCAGCTTGGACAGGTCGGGTTCACCCCTCCACTTT	CASSLDRSGSPLHF